These 21 T cell receptor beta chains share one sample of origin, sequenced in a study of vaccination and CD4 T cells after COVID-19. Oncomine TCR Beta short-read sequencing was applied to DNA from cultured CD4+ T cells. MiXCR, run by TCRdb on the PCR reads, gives a single entry per CDR3 protein. This table has roughly 19,000 distinct CDR3 sequences, 50% appearing once. Treatment: approximately 10-day PBMC culture with coronavirus spike peptide pools or control peptides (ViraFEST assay). The antigens these receptors bind are not known. The sequenced sample was CD4+ T cells from blood, cultured in vitro. These receptors all stem from a human donor who had recovered from COVID-19.

This rearrangement joins TRBV15 to TRBJ2-7; possibly TRBD2 for D (6 bases). Trimming pared 1 base from V and 3 bases from J, leaving 7 bases between. Germline lookup yields CDR1 LNHNV and CDR2 YYDKDF (reference sequence). The length of the CDR3 is 13 residues. The CDR3 sequence is CATSRAGDYEQYF. For the CDR3, the DNA is TGTGCCACCAGCAGAGCGGGGGACTACGAGCAGTACTTC.

J is TRBJ2-3 and V is TRBV6-5; 7 nucleotides agree with TRBD2. Germline CDR1 is MNHEY and CDR2 is SVGAGI. The CDR3 is 19 residues long. The V and J ends lost 2 bases and 0 bases, in that order; junction bases with no gene match: 14. Here the CDR3 reads CASSYAQSLVAGSTDTQYF. The CDR3 DNA sequence: TGTGCCAGCAGTTACGCACAAAGCCTTGTAGCGGGCAGCACAGATACGCAGTATTTT.

This clonotype turned up a few times. The CDR3 DNA follows: TGCAGTGCTAGAGATCTGCAGAGGGGGGATGAGCAGTTCTTC. Protein: CSARDLQRGDEQFF. The chain has TRBV20-1 and TRBJ2-1; D possibly matches TRBD1 or TRBD2 (6 bases each). CDR3 length equals 14 residues. Per germline, CDR1 DFQATT and CDR2 SNEGSKA (reference sequence). V shed 0 bases and J shed 8 bases, with 14 bases lying between them.

CDR3 coding DNA: TGTGCCACCAGTGATTGGCAGGAGAATGAGCAGTTCTTC. It encodes CATSDWQENEQFF. The chain is built from TRBV24-1 and TRBJ2-1; D is undetermined. Trimming stripped 2 bases from V and 7 bases from J, with 8 bases between. CDR3 length: 13 amino acids. Germline assignment: CDR1 KGHDR and CDR2 SFDVKD.

The gene calls are TRBV6-2 or TRBV6-3 and TRBJ2-1; 7 nucleotides agree with TRBD1. CDR3 length: 15 residues. After removal of 5 bases from V and 4 bases from J, the junction contained 8 bases not matched to a gene. Germline CDR1 is MNHEY and CDR2 is SVGEGT. The DNA of the CDR3 is TGTGCCAGCAGTCCCAGGGGGATGCGGTACAATGAGCAGTTCTTC. Translating gives CASSPRGMRYNEQFF.

The chain carries TRBV6-2 or TRBV6-3 and TRBJ1-5; no reliable D call. CDR1 is MNHEY and CDR2 is SVGEGT in the germline V gene. V was pared by 2 bases and J by 11 bases, with 13 bases between. CDR3 length equals 13 residues. CDR3 nucleotides: TGTGCCAGCAGTTACGAAGCTGTTACGTCCCAGCATTTT. This sequence encodes CASSYEAVTSQHF.

This clonotype was found a few times. The chain is built from TRBV12-3 or TRBV12-4 and TRBJ1-5; D gene uncertain. The CDR3 covers 13 residues. V lost 2 bases to trimming and J lost 2 bases, with 4 bases between them. The CDR3 here is CASSLTGNQPQHF. For the CDR3, the DNA is TGTGCCAGCAGTTTAACTGGCAATCAGCCCCAGCATTTT.

This clonotype has just a few counts. The V and J genes are TRBV19 and TRBJ1-2, with D maybe TRBD1 (5 bases). The CDR3 runs 13 residues. V was clipped by 2 bases and J by 8 bases, with 12 bases between them. Germline values: CDR1 LNHDA, CDR2 SQIVND (reference sequence). In DNA, the CDR3 is TGTGCCAGTAGTATAACCAGGGCGAGAGGCTACACCTTC. Residues: CASSITRARGYTF. The complete variable domain, with remaining parts taken from reference TRBV19 and TRBJ1-2, reads DGGITQSPKYLFRKEGQNVTLSCEQNLNHDAMYWYRQDPGQGLRLIYYSQIVNDFQKGDIAEGYSVSREKKESFPLTVTSAQKNPTAFYLCASSITRARGYTFGSGTRLTVV.

The CDR3 DNA sequence: TGTGCCAGCACCCTAAGGGCAGGGCTCAATTCACCCCTCCACTTT. Its protein is CASTLRAGLNSPLHF. The chain is built from TRBV3-1 and TRBJ1-6; D is perhaps TRBD1 (5 bases). V gave up 7 bases and J gave up 7 bases, with 17 bases separating them. Germline CDR1 is LGHDT and CDR2 is YNNKEL (reference sequence). The CDR3 contains 15 residues.

This clonotype was observed a few times. This chain joins TRBV6-1 and TRBJ1-1; D not certain. This CDR3 comprises 16 residues. CDR1 and CDR2 (germline): MNHNS, SASEGT. The V gene lost 1 base and the J gene lost 3 bases, with 15 bases spanning the gap. The CDR3 here is CASSEEPTVTDTEAFF. In nucleotides, the CDR3 is TGTGCCAGCAGTGAAGAGCCGACGGTGACGGACACTGAAGCTTTCTTT.

J is TRBJ2-4 and V is TRBV7-8; D remains unclear. The length of the CDR3 is 15 residues. V dropped 1 base and J dropped 0 bases, with 7 bases sitting between them. The germline V gene encodes CDR1 SGHVS and CDR2 FQNEAQ. The CDR3 region is CASSLGLLAKNIQYF. In nucleotides, the CDR3 is TGTGCCAGCAGCTTAGGATTACTAGCCAAAAACATTCAGTACTTC.

This clonotype was counted a few times. The chain combines TRBV6-1 with TRBJ1-5, with 8 bases aligning to TRBD1. With V trimmed by 7 bases and J by 7 bases, 15 bases remained unmatched. Germline values: CDR1 MNHNS, CDR2 SASEGT. This CDR3 is 16 amino acids long. CDR3 DNA: TGTGCCAGCACCGATCGTGGCAGGGGGCCGGAGCAGCCCCAGCATTTT. Translating it yields CASTDRGRGPEQPQHF.

In its sample, this clonotype was seen a few times. The chain has TRBV7-3 and TRBJ2-5, with TRBD2 identical over 7 bases. The V and J ends lost 1 base and 5 bases, in that order; junction bases with no gene match: 4. There are 14 residues in the CDR3. The germline gives CDR1 SGHTA, CDR2 FQGTGA. The CDR3 coding sequence is TGTGCCAGCAGCTTAAGCGGGGGTGCGGAGACCCAGTACTTC. This gives the protein CASSLSGGAETQYF.

The genes are TRBV5-1 and TRBJ2-5, with TRBD2 matching 11 bases. CDR3 size: 16 residues. V shed 4 bases and J 3 bases; nucleotides not matched to a gene: 8. Germline lookup yields CDR1 SGHRS and CDR2 YFSETQ. Here the CDR3 reads CASSLVAGGGEETQYF. CDR3 nucleotides: TGCGCCAGCAGCCTCGTAGCGGGAGGGGGCGAAGAGACCCAGTACTTC. Looking up the rest from reference TRBV5-1 and TRBJ2-5 gives the full variable domain: KAGVTQTPRYLIKTRGQQVTLSCSPISGHRSVSWYQQTPGQGLQFLFEYFSETQRNKGNFPGRFSGRQFSNSRSEMNVSTLELGDSALYLCASSLVAGGGEETQYFGPGTRLLVL.

This rearrangement joins TRBV11-2 to TRBJ1-2; 7 bases line up with TRBD1. V trimming: 0 bases; J trimming: 7 bases; junction bases outside the gene matches: 14. CDR1 is SGHAT and CDR2 is FQNNGV in the germline V gene. The CDR3 length is 17 residues. Here the CDR3 reads CASSLDRGLRQGSGYTF. The CDR3 DNA reads as TGTGCCAGCAGCTTAGATAGGGGCCTTCGACAGGGTTCTGGCTACACCTTC.

The chain recombines TRBV5-1 with TRBJ2-6; D perhaps matches TRBD1 (5 bases). Germline CDR1 is SGHRS and CDR2 is YFSETQ. The CDR3 contains 19 residues. Between the trimmed V and J ends, which lost 4 bases and 1 base, there was a span of 21 bases. In nucleotides, the CDR3 is TGCGCCAGCAGCACTGGATCGGCGCAGGGTCTGTCTGGGGCCAACGTCCTGACTTTC. Amino acids: CASSTGSAQGLSGANVLTF. The complete variable domain, with remaining parts taken from reference TRBV5-1 and TRBJ2-6, reads KAGVTQTPRYLIKTRGQQVTLSCSPISGHRSVSWYQQTPGQGLQFLFEYFSETQRNKGNFPGRFSGRQFSNSRSEMNVSTLELGDSALYLCASSTGSAQGLSGANVLTFGAGSRLTVL.

A few counts support this clonotype. The rearrangement joins TRBV20-1 to TRBJ1-2, with 8 bases matching TRBD1. V was clipped by 6 bases and J by 7 bases; unmatched bases: 7. This CDR3 is built from 12 residues. In germline, CDR1 is DFQATT, CDR2 SNEGSKA (reference sequence). The CDR3 reads CSASGGAGGYTF. The DNA of the CDR3 is TGCAGTGCGTCAGGGGGCGCGGGTGGCTACACCTTC.

CDR3 loop: CASTTYYGEAFF. The CDR3 bases are TGTGCCAGCACCACTTACTACGGTGAAGCTTTCTTT. The rearrangement joins TRBV11-1 to TRBJ1-1; D is ambiguous. The ends were cut back, 7 bases at V and 7 bases at J, with 13 bases in the middle. Germline V gives CDR1 SGHAT, CDR2 FQDESV (reference sequence). CDR3 length: 12 amino acids.

The V call is TRBV30, the J call TRBJ2-3, with a weak D call TRBD1 (6 bases). The V end lost 2 bases, the J end lost 4 bases, and 16 bases lay between the germline ends. The V gene's germline CDR1 is GTSNPN and CDR2 SVGIG (reference sequence). This CDR3 region has 15 residues. This CDR3 reads CAWSPLQGDADTQYF. The CDR3, as DNA: TGTGCCTGGAGTCCCCTACAGGGTGACGCAGATACGCAGTATTTT.

This clonotype was counted a few times. CDR3 protein: CASSLGQAQHF. The CDR3, as DNA: TGTGCCAGCAGTTTAGGACAGGCCCAGCATTTT. The chain combines TRBV12-3 or TRBV12-4 with TRBJ1-5, with D perhaps TRBD1 (6 bases). The CDR3 extends over 11 amino acids. V was cut by 1 base and J by 11 bases, with 6 bases left in between.

This clonotype was observed a few times. V usage is TRBV20-1 and J usage is TRBJ2-7; 8 nucleotides match TRBD2. V dropped 0 bases and J dropped 5; count of bases not matched to a gene: 3. The CDR3 length is 13 residues. Germline assignment: CDR1 DFQATT and CDR2 SNEGSKA (reference sequence). CDR3 region: CSARDPGGDEQYF. The CDR3 DNA sequence: TGCAGTGCTAGAGATCCGGGGGGGGACGAGCAGTACTTC.